The TCR beta chain under discussion was sequenced for a study of blood T cell repertoires in COVID-19. Study in general: Nucleic acid was either cDNA or gDNA, and it came from T cells, B-cell-depleted T cells, or PBMCs.

The germline V gene has CDR1 LGHNA and CDR2 YNFKEQ. This CDR3 is 17 amino acids long. V lost 0 bases and J lost 4; bases outside the gene matches: 8. Methods used by the authors: Amplification of reference gene primers provided the estimated nucleated cell counts. Assay: immunoSEQ multiplex PCR; the TCRdb copy retains only in-frame clones and omits some. The V and J calls and clone size come from that table; D and trimming were worked out from the DNA. Of approximately 67,000 clones listed, 85% to 90% are singletons. Material: peripheral blood. The genes are TRBV4-2 and TRBJ2-1; TRBD2 agrees at 8 bases. The receptor was isolated from a man in his fifties with active COVID-19. The CDR3 DNA follows: TGTGCCAGCAGCCAAGATGGGATAACTAGCGGTTACAATGAGCAGTTCTTC. Translation: CASSQDGITSGYNEQFF.